This T cell receptor (beta chain) appears in the sequencing data of a study of blood T cell repertoires in COVID-19. Clinical histories supplied by participants themselves formed the basis of cohort assignment. Two negative PCRs, clearance, or symptom resolution had been documented for recovered Cohort 3 donors. Looked up from germline, CDR1 is SGDLS and CDR2 is YYNGEE. Trimming took 5 bases from V and 4 from J; bases not matched to a gene: 12. This CDR3 has 15 amino acids. Measured with immunoSEQ multiplex PCR; TCRdb has only the in-frame clones, and not every one. Of a few hundred thousand clones listed, 85% to 90% were seen once; the top ten hold less than 2%.

This TCR was sampled from a woman aged 35 to 49 who had recovered from COVID-19. The chain has TRBV9 and TRBJ2-7; 7 positions match TRBD2. Sequencing input: PBMCs or T cells enriched from blood (not recorded which). The CDR3 region is CASSLDASGVYEQYF. The CDR3 DNA follows: TGTGCCAGCAGTTTGGATGCTAGCGGAGTTTACGAGCAGTACTTC.